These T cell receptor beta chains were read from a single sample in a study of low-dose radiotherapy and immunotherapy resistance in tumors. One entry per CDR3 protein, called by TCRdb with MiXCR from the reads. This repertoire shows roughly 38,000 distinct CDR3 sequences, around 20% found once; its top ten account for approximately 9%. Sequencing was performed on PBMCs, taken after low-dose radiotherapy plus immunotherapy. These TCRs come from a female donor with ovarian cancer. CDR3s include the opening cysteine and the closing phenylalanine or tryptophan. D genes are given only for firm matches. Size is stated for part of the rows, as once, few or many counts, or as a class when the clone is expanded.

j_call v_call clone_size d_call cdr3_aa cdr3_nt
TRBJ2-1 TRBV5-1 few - CASSLVGGVSYNEQFF TGCGCCAGCAGCTTGGTTGGGGGTGTTTCCTACAATGAGCAGTTCTTC
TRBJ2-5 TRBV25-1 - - CASSVESQETQYF TGTGCCAGCAGTGTGGAGAGCCAAGAGACCCAGTACTTC
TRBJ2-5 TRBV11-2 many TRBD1 CASSLGAGTGAETQYF TGTGCCAGCAGCTTAGGTGCTGGGACAGGGGCCGAGACCCAGTACTTC
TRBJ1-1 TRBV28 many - CASSRGLVGAEAFF TGTGCCAGCAGTCGCGGGTTGGTTGGCGCTGAAGCTTTCTTT
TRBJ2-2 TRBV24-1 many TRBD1 CATSDLGQGSNTGELFF TGTGCCACCAGTGATCTCGGACAGGGGAGTAACACCGGGGAGCTGTTTTTT
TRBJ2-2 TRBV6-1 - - CASSSNRGLHTGELFFFFFF -
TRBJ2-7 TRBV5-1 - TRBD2 CASSLDGGGAQYF TGCGCCAGCAGCTTGGATGGCGGGGGTGCGCAGTACTTC
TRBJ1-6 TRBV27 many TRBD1 CASRRAGQGQSPLHF TGTGCCAGCAGACGGGCCGGACAGGGGCAGTCACCCCTCCACTTT
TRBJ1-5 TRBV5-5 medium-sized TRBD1 CASSFSGTVSNQPQHF TGTGCCAGCAGCTTTTCCGGGACAGTCAGCAATCAGCCCCAGCATTTT
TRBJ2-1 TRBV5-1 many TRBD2 CASSLASGGGNEQFF TGCGCCAGCAGCTTGGCTTCGGGAGGAGGCAATGAGCAGTTCTTC
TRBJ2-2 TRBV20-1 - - CSARVVGAPGELFF TGCAGTGCTAGGGTGGTAGGAGCCCCCGGGGAGCTGTTTTTT
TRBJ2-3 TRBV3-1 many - CASSQGAGKDTQYF TGTGCCAGCAGCCAAGGGGCGGGGAAAGATACGCAGTATTTT
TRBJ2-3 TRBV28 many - CASRPQTGGWGTDTQYF TGTGCCAGCAGACCACAAACCGGGGGTTGGGGCACAGATACGCAGTATTTT
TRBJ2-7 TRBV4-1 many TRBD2 CASSQPWTSGRTYEQYF TGCGCCAGCAGCCAACCCTGGACTAGCGGGAGGACCTACGAGCAGTACTTC
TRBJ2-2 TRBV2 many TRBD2 CASSRRGGGGNTGELFF TGTGCCAGCAGCCGAAGGGGCGGGGGGGGGAACACCGGGGAGCTGTTTTTT
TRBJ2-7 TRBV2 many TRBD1 CASRRGQETYEQYF TGTGCCAGCAGGCGGGGACAGGAAACCTACGAGCAGTACTTC
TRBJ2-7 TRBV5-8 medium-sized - CASSFPRTGSSYEQYF TGTGCCAGCAGCTTTCCACGGACTGGAAGCTCCTACGAGCAGTACTTC
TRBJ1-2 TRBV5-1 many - CASSANRISGYTF TGCGCCAGCAGTGCGAACAGAATTTCCGGCTACACCTTC
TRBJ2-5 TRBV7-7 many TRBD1 CASSSDRGIGETQYF TGTGCTAGCAGCTCGGACAGGGGGATAGGCGAGACCCAGTACTTC
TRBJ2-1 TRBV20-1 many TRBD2 CSASAGGSSYNEQFF TGCAGTGCGTCAGCGGGAGGTAGCTCCTACAATGAGCAGTTCTTC
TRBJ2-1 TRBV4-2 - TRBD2 CASSLGLAGELSYNEQFF TGTGCCAGCAGCCTGGGACTAGCGGGGGAGCTATCCTACAATGAGCAGTTCTTC
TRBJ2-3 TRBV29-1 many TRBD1 CSVTGTGTDTQYF TGCAGCGTTACTGGGACAGGGACAGATACGCAGTATTTT
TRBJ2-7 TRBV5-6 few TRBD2 CASSLVSGRGYEQYF TGTGCCAGCAGCTTGGTTAGCGGGAGAGGCTACGAGCAGTACTTC
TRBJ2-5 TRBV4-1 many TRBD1 CASSQEPTGFWHGVSTQYF TGCGCCAGCAGCCAAGAGCCGACAGGGTTCTGGCACGGTGTTTCGACCCAGTACTTC
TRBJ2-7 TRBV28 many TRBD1 CASRSGQGNYEQYF TGTGCCAGCAGATCGGGACAGGGAAATTACGAGCAGTACTTC
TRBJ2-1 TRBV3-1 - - CATQRYNEQFF TGTGCCACCCAGAGGTACAATGAGCAGTTCTTC
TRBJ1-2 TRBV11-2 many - CASSSLSKRGYTF TGTGCCAGCAGCTCCTTGTCAAAACGTGGCTACACCTTC
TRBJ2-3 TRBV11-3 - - CASSSMTHDTQYF TGTGCCAGCAGCTCTATGACCCACGATACGCAGTATTTT
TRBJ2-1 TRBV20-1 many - CSARDRDNEQFF TGCAGTGCTCGGGACCGCGACAATGAGCAGTTCTTC
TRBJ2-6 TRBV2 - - CASLDGAVLTF TGTGCCAGCCTTGATGGGGCCGTCCTGACTTTC
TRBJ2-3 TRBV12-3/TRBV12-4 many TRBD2 CASRQGLAADTQYF TGTGCCAGCAGGCAGGGACTAGCAGCAGATACGCAGTATTTT
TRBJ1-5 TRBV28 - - CAAAGQINQPQHF TGTGCCGCGGCAGGGCAGATCAATCAGCCCCAGCATTTT
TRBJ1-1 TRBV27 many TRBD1 CASSPWTGMNTEAFF TGTGCCAGCAGTCCCTGGACAGGTATGAACACTGAAGCTTTCTTT
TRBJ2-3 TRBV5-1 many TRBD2 CASSSLAGKDTQYF TGCGCCAGCAGCTCATTAGCGGGGAAAGATACGCAGTATTTT
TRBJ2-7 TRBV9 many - CASSPFPGREQYF TGTGCCAGCAGCCCATTCCCTGGGAGGGAGCAGTACTTC
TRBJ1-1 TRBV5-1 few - CASSLVGGPTEAFF TGCGCCAGCAGCTTGGTTGGGGGGCCGACTGAAGCTTTCTTT
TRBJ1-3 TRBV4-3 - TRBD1 CASAGTGRNTIYF TGCGCCAGCGCCGGGACAGGCAGAAACACCATATATTTT
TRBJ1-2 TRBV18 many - CASSPPTTGIYGYTF TGTGCCAGCTCCCCGCCTACCACAGGGATTTATGGCTACACCTTC
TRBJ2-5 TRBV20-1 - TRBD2 CSASMTSERPWETQYF TGCAGTGCTAGTATGACTAGCGAGAGACCCTGGGAGACCCAGTACTTC
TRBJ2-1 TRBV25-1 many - CASSEPTSSYNEQFF TGTGCCAGCAGTGAACCAACTAGCTCCTACAATGAGCAGTTCTTC
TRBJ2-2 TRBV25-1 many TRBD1 CASSTGERVAGELFF TGTGCCAGCTCGACAGGGGAGAGAGTGGCCGGGGAGCTGTTTTTT
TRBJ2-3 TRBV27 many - CASSLRGDRSDTQYF TGTGCCAGCAGTTTAAGGGGGGACCGGTCGGATACGCAGTATTTT
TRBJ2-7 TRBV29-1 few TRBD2 CSVVVAGAYEQYF TGCAGCGTTGTTGTAGCGGGGGCCTACGAGCAGTACTTC
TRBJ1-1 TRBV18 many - CASSPTGGTEAFF TGTGCCAGCTCACCAACGGGGGGGACTGAAGCTTTCTTT
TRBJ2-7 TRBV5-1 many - CASRGQGARGTPICF TGCGCCAGCAGGGGGCAGGGGGCGCGGGGGACCCCCATCTGTTTC
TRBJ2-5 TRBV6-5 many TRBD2 CASSPAGLAGATQETQYF TGTGCCAGCAGTCCCGCGGGACTAGCGGGGGCGACCCAAGAGACCCAGTACTTC
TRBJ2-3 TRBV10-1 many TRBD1 CASGPGSTGGPDTQYF TGCGCCAGCGGCCCGGGTTCGACAGGGGGTCCAGATACGCAGTATTTT
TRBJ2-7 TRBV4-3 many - CASSLDLGSAEQYF TGCGCCAGCAGCCTCGACTTGGGGTCTGCCGAGCAGTACTTC
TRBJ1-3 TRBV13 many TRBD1 CASSSWTGSGNTIYF TGTGCCAGCAGCTCCTGGACAGGCTCTGGAAACACCATATATTTT
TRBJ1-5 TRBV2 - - CASSDPAGGGGQPQHF TGTGCCAGCAGTGACCCGGCGGGGGGTGGCGGTCAGCCCCAGCATTTT
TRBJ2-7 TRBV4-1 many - CASSQPGSFVQYF TGCGCCAGCAGCCAACCAGGGTCTTTCGTGCAGTACTTC
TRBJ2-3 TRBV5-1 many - CASSGGAGGADTQYF TGCGCCAGCAGCGGAGGGGCAGGGGGAGCAGATACGCAGTATTTT
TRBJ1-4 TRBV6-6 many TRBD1 CASSTPGGSKLFF TGTGCCAGCAGTACCCCAGGGGGATCAAAACTGTTTTTT
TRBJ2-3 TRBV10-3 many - CAISETQDTQYF TGTGCCATCAGTGAGACCCAGGATACGCAGTATTTT